This TCR beta chain was recovered during a study of blood T cell repertoires in COVID-19. Only in-frame clones appear in the TCRdb table, and some are missing; sequencing was by immunoSEQ multiplex PCR. This table holds some 60,000 clones, more than 75% found once. Sequencing was done on a sample of peripheral blood. The clonotype originates from a human donor in a cohort sampled during active COVID-19.

The CDR3 loop reads CASSLKGGTEAFF. The CDR3 nucleotides read TGTGCCAGCAGCTTGAAAGGGGGAACTGAAGCTTTCTTT. The chain is built from TRBV7-8 and TRBJ1-1; maybe TRBD1 (6 bases). Trimming shortened V by 3 bases and J by 5 bases, and 10 bases separated the two germline ends. This CDR3 has 13 residues. Germline lookup yields CDR1 SGHVS and CDR2 FQNEAQ.